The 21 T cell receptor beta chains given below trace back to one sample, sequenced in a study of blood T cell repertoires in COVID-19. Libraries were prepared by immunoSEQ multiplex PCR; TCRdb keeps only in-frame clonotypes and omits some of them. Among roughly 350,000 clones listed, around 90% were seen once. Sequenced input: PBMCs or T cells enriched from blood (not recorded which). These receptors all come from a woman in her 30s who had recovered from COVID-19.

CDR3 nucleotide sequence: TGTGCCAGCAGTTTATTTGCGGATTATGGCTACACCTTC. Translated: CASSLFADYGYTF. This chain uses TRBV12-3 or TRBV12-4 with TRBJ1-2, with D hard to call. The CDR3 loop spans 13 amino acids. V lost 2 bases to trimming and J lost 5 bases, with 9 bases between them.

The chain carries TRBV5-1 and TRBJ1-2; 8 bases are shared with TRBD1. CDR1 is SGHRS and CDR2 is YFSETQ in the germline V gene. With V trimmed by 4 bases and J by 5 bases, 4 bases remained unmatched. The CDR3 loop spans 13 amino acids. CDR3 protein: CASSAQGGYGYTF. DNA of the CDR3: TGCGCCAGCAGCGCACAGGGGGGATATGGCTACACCTTC.

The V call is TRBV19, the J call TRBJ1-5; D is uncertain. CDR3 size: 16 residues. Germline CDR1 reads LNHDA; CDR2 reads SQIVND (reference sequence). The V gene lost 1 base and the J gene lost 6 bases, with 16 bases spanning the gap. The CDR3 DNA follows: TGTGCCAGTAGTATAGGGGAGGGATCGAAAAGTCAGCCCCAGCATTTT. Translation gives CASSIGEGSKSQPQHF.

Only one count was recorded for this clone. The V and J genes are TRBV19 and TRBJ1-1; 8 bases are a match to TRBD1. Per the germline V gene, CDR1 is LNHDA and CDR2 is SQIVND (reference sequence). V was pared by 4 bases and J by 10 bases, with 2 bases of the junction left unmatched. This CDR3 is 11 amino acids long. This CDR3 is CASSTDRGAFF. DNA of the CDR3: TGTGCCAGTAGTACAGACAGGGGAGCTTTCTTT.

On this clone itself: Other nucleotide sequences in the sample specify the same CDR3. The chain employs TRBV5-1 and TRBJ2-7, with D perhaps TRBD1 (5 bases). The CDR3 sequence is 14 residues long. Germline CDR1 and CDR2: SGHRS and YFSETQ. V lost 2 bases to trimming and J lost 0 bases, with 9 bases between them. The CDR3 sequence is CASSFTGDSYEQYF. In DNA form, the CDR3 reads TGCGCCAGCAGCTTTACAGGAGACTCCTACGAGCAGTACTTC.

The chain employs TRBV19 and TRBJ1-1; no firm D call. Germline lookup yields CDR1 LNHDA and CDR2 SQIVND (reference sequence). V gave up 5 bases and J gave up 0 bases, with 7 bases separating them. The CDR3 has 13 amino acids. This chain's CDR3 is CASSAGMNTEAFF. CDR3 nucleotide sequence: TGTGCCAGTAGTGCAGGTATGAACACTGAAGCTTTCTTT.

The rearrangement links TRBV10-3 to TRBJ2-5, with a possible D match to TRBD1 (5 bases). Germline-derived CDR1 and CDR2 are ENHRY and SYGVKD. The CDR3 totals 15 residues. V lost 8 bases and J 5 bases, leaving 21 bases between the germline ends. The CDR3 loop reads CAISKVSGLMETQYF. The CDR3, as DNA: TGTGCCATCTCCAAGGTGTCAGGGCTAATGGAGACCCAGTACTTC.

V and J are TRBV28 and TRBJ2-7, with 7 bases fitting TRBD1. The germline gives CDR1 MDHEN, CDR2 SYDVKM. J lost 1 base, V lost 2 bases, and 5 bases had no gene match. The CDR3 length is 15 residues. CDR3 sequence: CASSLPGQISYEQYF. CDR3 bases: TGTGCCAGCAGTTTACCGGGACAGATATCCTACGAGCAGTACTTC.

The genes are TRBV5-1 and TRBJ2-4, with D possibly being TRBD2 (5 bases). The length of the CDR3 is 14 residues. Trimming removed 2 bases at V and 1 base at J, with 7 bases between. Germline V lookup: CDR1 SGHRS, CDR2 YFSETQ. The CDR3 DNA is TGCGCCAGCAGCTTAACTAGGGCCAAAAACATTCAGTACTTC. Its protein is CASSLTRAKNIQYF.

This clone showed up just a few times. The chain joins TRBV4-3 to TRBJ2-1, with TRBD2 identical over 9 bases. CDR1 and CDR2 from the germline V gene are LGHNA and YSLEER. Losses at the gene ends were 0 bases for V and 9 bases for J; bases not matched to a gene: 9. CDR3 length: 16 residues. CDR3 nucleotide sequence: TGCGCCAGCAGCCAAGATTTCGGACTAGCGAAGGGTGAGCAGTTCTTC. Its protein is CASSQDFGLAKGEQFF.

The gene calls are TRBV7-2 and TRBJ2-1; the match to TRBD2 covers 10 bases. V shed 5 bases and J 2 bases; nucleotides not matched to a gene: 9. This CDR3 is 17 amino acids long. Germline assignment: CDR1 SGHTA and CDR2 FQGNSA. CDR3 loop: CASSQGALAGAYNEQFF. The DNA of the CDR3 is TGTGCCAGCAGCCAGGGGGCCCTAGCGGGAGCCTACAATGAGCAGTTCTTC.

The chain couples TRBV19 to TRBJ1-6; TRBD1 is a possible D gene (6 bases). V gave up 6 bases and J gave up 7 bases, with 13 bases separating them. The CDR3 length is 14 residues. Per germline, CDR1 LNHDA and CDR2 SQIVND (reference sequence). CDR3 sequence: CASSGGQGNSPLHF. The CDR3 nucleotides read TGTGCCAGTAGCGGGGGGCAGGGAAATTCACCCCTCCACTTT.

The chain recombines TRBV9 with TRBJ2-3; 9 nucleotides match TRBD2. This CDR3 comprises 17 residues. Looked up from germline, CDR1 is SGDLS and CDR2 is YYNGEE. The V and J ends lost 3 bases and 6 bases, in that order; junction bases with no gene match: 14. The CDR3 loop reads CASSAWGASGTRDTQYF. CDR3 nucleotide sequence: TGTGCCAGCAGCGCTTGGGGGGCTAGCGGGACCAGGGATACGCAGTATTTT. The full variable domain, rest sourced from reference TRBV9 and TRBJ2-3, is DSGVTQTPKHLITATGQRVTLRCSPRSGDLSVYWYQQSLDQGLQFLIQYYNGEERAKGNILERFSAQQFPDLHSELNLSSLELGDSALYFCASSAWGASGTRDTQYFGPGTRLTVL.

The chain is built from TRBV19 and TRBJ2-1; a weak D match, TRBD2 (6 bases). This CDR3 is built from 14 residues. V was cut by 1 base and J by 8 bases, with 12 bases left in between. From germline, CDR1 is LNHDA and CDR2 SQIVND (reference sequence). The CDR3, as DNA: TGTGCCAGTAGTATAGTGGGAGGTCGGTATGAGCAGTTCTTC. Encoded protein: CASSIVGGRYEQFF.

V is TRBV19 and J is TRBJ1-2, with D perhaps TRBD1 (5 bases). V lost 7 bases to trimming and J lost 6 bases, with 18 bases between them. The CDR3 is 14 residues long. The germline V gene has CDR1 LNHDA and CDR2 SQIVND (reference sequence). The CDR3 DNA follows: TGTGCCAGTAAAGTCCAGGGCATTCGGAATGGCTACACCTTC. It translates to CASKVQGIRNGYTF.

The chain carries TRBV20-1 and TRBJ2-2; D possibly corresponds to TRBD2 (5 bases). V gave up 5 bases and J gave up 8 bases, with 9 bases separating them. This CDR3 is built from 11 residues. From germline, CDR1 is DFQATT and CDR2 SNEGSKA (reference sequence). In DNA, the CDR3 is TGCAGTGCTTCAGAGGGAGGGGAGCTGTTTTTT. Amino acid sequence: CSASEGGELFF.

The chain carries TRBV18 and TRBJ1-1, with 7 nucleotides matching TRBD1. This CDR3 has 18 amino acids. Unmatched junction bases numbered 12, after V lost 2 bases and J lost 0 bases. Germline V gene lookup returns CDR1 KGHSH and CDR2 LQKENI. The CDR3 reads CASSPSRDRAIMNTEAFF. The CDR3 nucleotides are TGTGCCAGCTCACCATCCCGGGACAGAGCGATCATGAACACTGAAGCTTTCTTT.

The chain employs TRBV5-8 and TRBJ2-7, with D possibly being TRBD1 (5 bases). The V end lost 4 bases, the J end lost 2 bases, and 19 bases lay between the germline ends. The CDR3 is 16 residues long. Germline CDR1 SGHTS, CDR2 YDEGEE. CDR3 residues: CASSTQWGRIPYEQYF. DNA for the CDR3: TGTGCCAGCAGCACTCAGTGGGGCAGGATCCCCTACGAGCAGTACTTC.

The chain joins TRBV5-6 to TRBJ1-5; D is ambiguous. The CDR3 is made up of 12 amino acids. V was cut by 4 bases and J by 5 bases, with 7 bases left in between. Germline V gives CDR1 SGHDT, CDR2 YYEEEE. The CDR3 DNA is TGTGCCAGCAGCATCCAGGATCAGCCCCAGCATTTT. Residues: CASSIQDQPQHF. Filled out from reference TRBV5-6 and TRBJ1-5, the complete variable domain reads DAGVTQSPTHLIKTRGQQVTLRCSPKSGHDTVSWYQQALGQGPQFIFQYYEEEERQRGNFPDRFSGHQFPNYSSELNVNALLLGDSALYLCASSIQDQPQHFGDGTRLSIL.

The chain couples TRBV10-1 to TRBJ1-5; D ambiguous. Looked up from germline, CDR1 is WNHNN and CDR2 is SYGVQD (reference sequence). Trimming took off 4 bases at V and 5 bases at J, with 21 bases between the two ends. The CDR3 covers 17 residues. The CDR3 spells CASSGDSHPTGYQPQHF. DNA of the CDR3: TGCGCCAGCAGTGGGGATAGTCACCCTACGGGGTATCAGCCCCAGCATTTT.

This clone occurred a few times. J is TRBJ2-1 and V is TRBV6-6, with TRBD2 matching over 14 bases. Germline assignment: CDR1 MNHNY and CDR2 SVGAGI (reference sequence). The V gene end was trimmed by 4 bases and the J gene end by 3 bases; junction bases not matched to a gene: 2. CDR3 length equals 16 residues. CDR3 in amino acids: CASSWTSGGFYNEQFF. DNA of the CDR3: TGTGCCAGCAGTTGGACTAGCGGGGGGTTCTACAATGAGCAGTTCTTC.